The clone carrying this T cell receptor beta chain was detected once. The antigen is unknown. Relative to the germline gene, one junction end is altered; a read error may explain this. Unique molecular identifiers featured in each of the TCR beta cDNA libraries. Yield was 450,000 to 650,000 cDNA molecules from 1 to 10 million T cells. TCRdb re-analysed the PCR reads in MiXCR, keeping a single row per CDR3 protein. The repertoire holds about 200,000 distinct CDR3 sequences, with 29% as singletons. The CDR3 extends over 19 amino acids. Germline V gives CDR1 LGHDT, CDR2 YNNKEL (reference sequence). This specimen belongs to a study of post-analysis software for immune sequencing data. Study at large: The study covered relapsing-remitting, secondary progressive and progressive-relapsing courses of multiple sclerosis.

General study points: Significantly lower normalized Chao1 diversity was seen in multiple sclerosis patients than in controls. Relative to controls, patients had 5 or 6 TRBV segments at higher frequency, with TRBV5-6, TRBV5-1 and TRBV20-1 among these.

The rearrangement uses TRBV3-1 and TRBJ2-5, with D possibly called TRBD1 or TRBD2 (6 bases each). This clonotype was obtained from a girl aged 2-17 years with multiple sclerosis. Sequencing was carried out using blood. In DNA form, the CDR3 reads TGTGCCTGCAGCCAAGCCCTCCAGGGGACCTTCGATACCCGCGGGGCCCAGTACTTC. Its protein is CACSQALQGTFDTRGAQYF.